What follows describes a single TCR beta chain. Antigen specificity is unknown. These data come from a study of long-term antiretroviral therapy in people with HIV. Study-wide points: It was observed that HIV repertoires exhibited narrower CDR3 length ranges than controls.

V was clipped by 3 bases and J by 1 base, with 12 bases between them. CDR3 length equals 15 residues. CDR1 LNHDA and CDR2 SQIVND come from the germline V gene (reference sequence). immunoSEQ v3.0 was run at survey level. Profiled with immunoSEQ multiplex PCR; TCRdb holds only in-frame clones, not every one. The sample lists around 22,000 clones, 85% to 95% occurring once. The sequenced sample was unsorted PBMCs, obtained around 4.7 years after starting antiretroviral therapy. This sequence originates from a woman in her 50s with HIV. The chain uses TRBV19 and TRBJ1-1; D is possibly TRBD1 (5 bases). CDR3 nucleotides: TGTGCCAGTAGTATTGGGGGACGCACGAACACTGAAGCTTTCTTT. It specifies CASSIGGRTNTEAFF. Full variable domain (rest looked up from reference TRBV19 and TRBJ1-1): DGGITQSPKYLFRKEGQNVTLSCEQNLNHDAMYWYRQDPGQGLRLIYYSQIVNDFQKGDIAEGYSVSREKKESFPLTVTSAQKNPTAFYLCASSIGGRTNTEAFFGQGTRLTVV.